Following are 31 T cell receptor beta chains from one sample sequenced in a study of blood T cell repertoires in COVID-19. Produced via immunoSEQ multiplex PCR; TCRdb's table is partial and in-frame only. The sample records nearly 95,000 clones, approximately 79% being singletons. The sequencing sample was made of peripheral blood. Receptors originate from a man aged 70-80 years with COVID-19, enrolled during active disease.

The rearrangement links TRBV6-5 to TRBJ2-7, with D possibly TRBD2 on 5 matching bases. CDR3 length equals 14 residues. V lost 2 bases and J 5 bases, leaving 13 bases between the germline ends. Germline V lookup: CDR1 MNHEY, CDR2 SVGAGI. The DNA of the CDR3 is TGTGCCAGCAGTTACGGTGGGCGCGGGCACGAGCAGTACTTC. Its protein product is CASSYGGRGHEQYF.

V gene TRBV7-2 combines with J gene TRBJ2-5; 7 nucleotides align to TRBD1. V shed 5 bases and J 1 base; nucleotides not matched to a gene: 4. The CDR3 length is 14 residues. Looked up from germline, CDR1 is SGHTA and CDR2 is FQGNSA. CDR3 in amino acids: CASSRDSFQETQYF. CDR3 coding DNA: TGTGCCAGCAGCCGGGACAGCTTCCAAGAGACCCAGTACTTC.

The table lists this clone with a few counts. The chain uses TRBV16 and TRBJ1-1; tentatively, D is TRBD1 (5 bases). Trimming pared 4 bases from V and 10 bases from J, leaving 16 bases between. CDR1 is KGHSY and CDR2 is FQNENV in the germline V gene. The CDR3 is 13 amino acids. The CDR3, as DNA: TGTGCCAGCAGCCTCCTCGGGGGAGCTGGAGCTTTCTTT. It codes for CASSLLGGAGAFF.

This clone has just one count. V usage is TRBV19 and J usage is TRBJ2-6, with D possibly TRBD1 on 5 matching bases. V lost 8 bases, J lost 0 bases, and 17 bases lay in between. The V gene's germline CDR1 is LNHDA and CDR2 SQIVND (reference sequence). CDR3 size: 17 residues. CDR3 DNA sequence: TGTGCCAGTCAGACAGACAACTGGCTCTCTGGGGCCAACGTCCTGACTTTC. The encoded protein is CASQTDNWLSGANVLTF.

This clone showed up just a few times. The chain links TRBV18 to TRBJ2-3, with D possibly matching TRBD1 (5 bases). V was pared by 5 bases and J by 3 bases, with 15 bases between. The CDR3 totals 15 residues. Germline-derived CDR1 and CDR2 are KGHSH and LQKENI. CDR3 nucleotide sequence: TGTGCCAGCTCATTACAGGCCCTCTGGACAGATACGCAGTATTTT. It is translated as CASSLQALWTDTQYF.

DNA of the CDR3: TGTGCCAGCAGATTGGGACTAGCGGACACAGATACGCAGTATTTT. As protein: CASRLGLADTDTQYF. V and J are TRBV6-5 and TRBJ2-3; 11 bases line up with TRBD2. There are 15 residues in the CDR3. Germline lookup yields CDR1 MNHEY and CDR2 SVGAGI. Trimming removed 6 bases from V and 2 bases from J; junction bases left unmatched: 4.

The CDR3 loop is CASSSSGEISYGYTF. CDR3 DNA sequence: TGTGCCAGTAGTTCTTCGGGGGAGATAAGCTATGGCTACACCTTC. The gene calls are TRBV19 and TRBJ1-2; tentative D call: TRBD1 (5 bases). The CDR3 is made up of 15 amino acids. Germline CDR1 LNHDA, CDR2 SQIVND (reference sequence). V gave up 5 bases and J gave up 4 bases, with 17 bases separating them.

This clone was detected only once. CDR3 DNA: TGCGCCAGCAGCTTGACTTCAGGGCTCCGGGCCGAGCAGTACTTC. This translates into CASSLTSGLRAEQYF. This chain connects TRBV5-1 to TRBJ2-7; D is perhaps TRBD1 (5 bases). The CDR3 spans 15 residues. CDR1 is SGHRS, CDR2 YFSETQ, per germline. V was shortened by 1 base and J by 6 bases, with 17 bases between the two germline ends. Combining the CDR3 with reference TRBV5-1 and TRBJ2-7 gives the whole variable domain KAGVTQTPRYLIKTRGQQVTLSCSPISGHRSVSWYQQTPGQGLQFLFEYFSETQRNKGNFPGRFSGRQFSNSRSEMNVSTLELGDSALYLCASSLTSGLRAEQYFGPGTRLTVT.

The chain joins TRBV5-6 to TRBJ2-1; D remains ambiguous. This CDR3 contains 12 residues. The V gene's germline CDR1 is SGHDT and CDR2 YYEEEE. Trimming removed 4 bases from V and 7 bases from J, with 9 bases in between. In DNA form, the CDR3 reads TGTGCCAGCAGCCCCGGAGAGAATGAGCAGTTCTTC. As protein: CASSPGENEQFF.

This chain uses TRBV27 with TRBJ2-1; 8 nucleotides agree with TRBD2. This CDR3 contains 14 residues. Trimming at V came to 7 bases and at J to 7 bases, leaving 9 bases not matched to a gene. CDR1 is MNHEY, CDR2 SMNVEV, per germline (reference sequence). The CDR3 loop reads CASTLTGGMNEQFF. The CDR3 coding sequence is TGTGCCAGCACCTTGACGGGAGGGATGAATGAGCAGTTCTTC.

The chain is built from TRBV5-4 and TRBJ2-7; 8 bases are a match to TRBD1. The CDR3 totals 14 residues. Germline-derived CDR1 and CDR2 are SGHNT and YYREEE (reference sequence). The V segment lost 4 bases and the J segment 4 bases; nucleotides outside the gene matches: 7. The CDR3 region is CASSPRTGIYEQYF. The CDR3, as DNA: TGTGCCAGCAGCCCACGGACAGGGATTTACGAGCAGTACTTC.

The genes are TRBV6-6 and TRBJ2-5; D may be TRBD1 (6 bases). The CDR3 sequence is 13 residues long. Germline CDR1 and CDR2: MNHNY and SVGAGI (reference sequence). V was cut by 5 bases and J by 2 bases, with 9 bases left in between. The DNA of the CDR3 is TGTGCCAGCAGTAGAACAGGGCAAGAGACCCAGTACTTC. This codes for CASSRTGQETQYF.

This CDR3 reads CASSLVVLAGGRADTQYF. CDR3 nucleotides: TGTGCCAGCAGCTTAGTGGTTCTAGCGGGAGGGAGGGCAGATACGCAGTATTTT. This rearrangement joins TRBV7-2 to TRBJ2-3; 12 bases agree with TRBD2. V lost 1 base and J lost 4; bases outside the gene matches: 9. This CDR3 is 18 amino acids long. Germline V CDR1 and CDR2: SGHTA, FQGNSA.

The V and J genes are TRBV6-6 and TRBJ1-6; possibly TRBD1 for D (5 bases). The CDR3 has 12 amino acids. Germline CDR1 and CDR2: MNHNY and SVGAGI (reference sequence). V was pared by 5 bases and J by 9 bases, with 8 bases between. CDR3 coding DNA: TGTGCCAGCAGTACAGGAACTTCACCCCTCCACTTT. Its protein product is CASSTGTSPLHF.

V usage is TRBV5-1 and J usage is TRBJ2-3; 11 nucleotides align to TRBD2. The V gene end was trimmed by 1 base and the J gene end by 4 bases; junction bases not matched to a gene: 2. The CDR3 has 15 residues. Looked up from germline, CDR1 is SGHRS and CDR2 is YFSETQ. This CDR3 is CASSLTSGSPDTQYF. DNA for the CDR3: TGCGCCAGCAGCTTGACTAGCGGGAGCCCAGATACGCAGTATTTT.

The rearrangement links TRBV7-8 to TRBJ2-7; D may be TRBD2 (6 bases). Germline assignment: CDR1 SGHVS and CDR2 FQNEAQ. V was trimmed by 2 bases and J by 0 bases, leaving 11 bases between them. The CDR3 is 15 residues long. The CDR3 is CASSLWRGSSYEQYF. In nucleotides, the CDR3 is TGTGCCAGCAGCTTATGGCGGGGATCCTCCTACGAGCAGTACTTC.

V and J are TRBV5-1 and TRBJ2-4, with TRBD2 identical over 8 bases. The V gene end was trimmed by 3 bases and the J gene end by 1 base; junction bases not matched to a gene: 6. Germline V lookup: CDR1 SGHRS, CDR2 YFSETQ. This CDR3 region has 16 residues. This CDR3 is CASSSGLVSAKNIQYF. In DNA, the CDR3 is TGCGCCAGCAGCTCGGGACTAGTAAGCGCCAAAAACATTCAGTACTTC.

V gene TRBV7-2 combines with J gene TRBJ2-2; the D gene is possibly TRBD2 (6 bases). The length of the CDR3 is 17 residues. V was shortened by 4 bases and J by 0 bases, with 15 bases between the two germline ends. Germline loops: CDR1 SGHTA, CDR2 FQGNSA. CDR3 loop: CASSSQTRGTNTGELFF. DNA of the CDR3: TGTGCCAGCAGCTCCCAGACTAGGGGTACGAACACCGGGGAGCTGTTTTTT.

The V gene is TRBV24-1, the J gene TRBJ2-3; TRBD1 matches at 9 bases. The CDR3 spans 14 residues. Germline V CDR1 and CDR2: KGHDR, SFDVKD. V lost 10 bases, J lost 2 bases, and 6 bases stayed unmatched. DNA for the CDR3: TGTGCCACGGGGGACAGGGTTGCCACAGATACGCAGTATTTT. As protein: CATGDRVATDTQYF.

The gene calls are TRBV5-4 and TRBJ1-2, with D maybe TRBD1 (6 bases). Germline CDR1 SGHNT, CDR2 YYREEE (reference sequence). The V gene lost 5 bases and the J gene lost 8 bases, with 19 bases spanning the gap. There are 14 residues in the CDR3. CDR3 in DNA: TGTGCCAGCAGGCCGGGGGGCGGTGAAGGGGGCTACACCTTC. It is translated as CASRPGGGEGGYTF.

The chain employs TRBV10-3 and TRBJ2-3, with TRBD2 as a possible D gene (5 bases). The length of the CDR3 is 13 residues. The V gene lost 7 bases and the J gene lost 10 bases, with 18 bases spanning the gap. The V gene's germline CDR1 is ENHRY and CDR2 SYGVKD. CDR3 region: CAINPDSFSSQYF. CDR3 coding DNA: TGTGCCATCAATCCGGACTCCTTTTCATCGCAGTATTTT.

The CDR3 spells CASSPVVSGKVYEQYF. The CDR3 DNA reads as TGTGCCAGCAGCCCTGTCGTATCGGGAAAGGTCTACGAGCAGTACTTC. The chain recombines TRBV4-2 with TRBJ2-7, with D perhaps TRBD2 (5 bases). Trimming removed 4 bases from V and 3 bases from J, with 19 bases in between. The CDR3 is made up of 16 amino acids. In germline, CDR1 is LGHNA, CDR2 YNFKEQ.

A note on this clone: The junction does not match germline at one end; this may be a read error. This chain links TRBV7-7 with TRBJ2-1; 7 positions match TRBD2. This CDR3 region has 14 residues. Germline values: CDR1 SSHAT, CDR2 FNYEAQ (reference sequence). The CDR3 DNA sequence: TGTGCTAGCAGCTTAGACGGGAGGTACAATGAGCAGTTCTTC. Translated, it gives CASSLDGRYNEQFF.

This clone occurred a few times. The chain couples TRBV4-3 to TRBJ2-7; the match to TRBD1 covers 7 bases. CDR1 and CDR2 from the germline V gene are LGHNA and YSLEER. V lost 3 bases, J lost 1 base, and 3 bases stayed unmatched. This CDR3 is built from 14 residues. CDR3 residues: CASSQTGFSYEQYF. The CDR3 region has the DNA TGCGCCAGCAGCCAGACAGGGTTTTCCTACGAGCAGTACTTC.

The CDR3 DNA sequence: TGTGCCAGCAGTTGGGACAGGGGGGGTGGCTACACCTTC. Residues: CASSWDRGGGYTF. The rearrangement uses TRBV28 and TRBJ1-2; 11 bases line up with TRBD1. The CDR3 loop spans 13 amino acids. With 4 bases clipped from V and 7 bases from J, the junction kept 2 bases outside the gene matches. The V gene's germline CDR1 is MDHEN and CDR2 SYDVKM.

The chain carries TRBV6-2 or TRBV6-3 and TRBJ2-7, with 9 bases identical to TRBD1. J lost 0 bases, V lost 2 bases, and 5 bases had no gene match. The CDR3 spans 16 residues. Germline CDR1 MNHEY, CDR2 SVGEGT. CDR3 bases: TGTGCCAGCAGTTACGGACAGGGGAGTAACTCCTACGAGCAGTACTTC. It translates to CASSYGQGSNSYEQYF.

This clone was found once. V and J are TRBV6-5 and TRBJ1-1; D remains unclear. Trimming pared 0 bases from V and 7 bases from J, leaving 9 bases between. CDR3 length: 13 residues. Germline CDR1 is MNHEY and CDR2 is SVGAGI. The CDR3 loop reads CASSYSRPNEAFF. The CDR3 DNA reads TGTGCCAGCAGTTACTCGAGGCCGAATGAAGCTTTCTTT.

The gene calls are TRBV5-1 and TRBJ2-7, with D perhaps matching TRBD2 (5 bases). V lost 0 bases and J lost 2, with 9 bases in between. This CDR3 spans 14 amino acids. Germline V gene lookup returns CDR1 SGHRS and CDR2 YFSETQ. The CDR3 sequence is CASSLGGPTYEQYF. As DNA, the CDR3 is TGCGCCAGCAGCTTGGGAGGGCCGACCTACGAGCAGTACTTC.

This clone was seen just once. This chain joins TRBV5-8 and TRBJ2-7, with 8 positions matching TRBD1. This CDR3 region has 13 residues. CDR1 and CDR2 from the germline V gene are SGHTS and YDEGEE. V lost 4 bases to trimming and J lost 7 bases; unmatched junction nucleotides: 7. The CDR3 region has the DNA TGTGCCAGCAGCCTTGAACAGGGGGGAGAGCAGTACTTC. Protein sequence: CASSLEQGGEQYF.

This chain connects TRBV10-3 to TRBJ1-2; 8 bases map to TRBD1. Germline assignment: CDR1 ENHRY and CDR2 SYGVKD. The CDR3 is 15 amino acids. The trim removed 6 bases at V and 4 bases at J, leaving 10 bases unmatched. The CDR3 DNA reads as TGTGCCATCAGGAGGGGGGACAGGAGTATCTATGGCTACACCTTC. Residues: CAIRRGDRSIYGYTF.

The chain carries TRBV5-4 and TRBJ1-2; 10 nucleotides align to TRBD1. This CDR3 has 16 residues. Germline V gene lookup returns CDR1 SGHNT and CDR2 YYREEE (reference sequence). The ends lost 0 bases at V and 3 bases at J; junction bases unmatched: 5. CDR3 nucleotide sequence: TGTGCCAGCAGCTTGGGGCAAGGACAGGGGGACTATGGCTACACCTTC. Translating it yields CASSLGQGQGDYGYTF.